Shown below are 9 T cell receptor beta chains from a single sample sequenced in a study of tumor-infiltrating lymphocytes in primary liver carcinoma (dated by TCRdb to the late 2010s). Blood RNA was extracted from unsorted whole blood using TRIzol reagent, and germline DNA was obtained with the DNeasy Blood & Tissue kit. Reads for this sample came from an Illumina HiSeq 2500. A constant-region primer and ProtoScript II reverse transcriptase were used to reverse-transcribe TCRbeta-specific cDNA from approximately 550 ng total RNA. Construction of the TCRbeta libraries relied on three nested rounds of multiplex PCR, following a slightly modified ARM-PCR procedure. Each of the first two PCR rounds ran for about 11 cycles using multiplex TRBV1-TRBV30 forward primers together with a Cbeta reverse primer. TCRdb reprocessed the public reads (quality trimming at Q25 with fastp, clone calling with MiXCR) and kept in-frame beta chains. Each record represents a unique CDR3 protein, reported with the most common genes and DNA among its rows. Within this sample are hundreds of thousands of distinct CDR3 sequences, with around three fifths of them counted one time only. The ten most abundant clones make up around 15% of the sample.

Sequencing was performed on peripheral blood. These receptors all come from a woman in her twenties or thirties with primary liver carcinoma and hepatitis B virus infection.

This clonotype was counted ten times or more. This rearrangement joins TRBV29-1 to TRBJ2-2, with D tentatively TRBD2 (6 bases). This CDR3 spans 13 amino acids. Per germline, CDR1 SQVTM and CDR2 ANQGSEA. The ends were cut back, 6 bases at V and 4 bases at J, with 12 bases in the middle. CDR3 nucleotides: TGCAGCGTAGGGGACTTGCGCACCGGGGAGCTGTTTTTT. It specifies CSVGDLRTGELFF.

Regarding this clonotype: Since a much larger clone is just one base distant, this may be a read error. The chain combines TRBV6-1 with TRBJ2-1; D uncertain. The germline gives CDR1 MNHNS, CDR2 SASEGT. There are 12 residues in the CDR3. The CDR3 region is CASSEALNEQSF. In DNA, the CDR3 is TGTGCCAGCAGTGAAGCGCTTAATGAGCAGTCCTTC.

Points on this clonotype: The conserved phenylalanine or tryptophan is not found at the CDR3 terminus, so this likely reflects a read error. The chain has TRBV20-1 and TRBJ2-7; D is unresolved. Trimming cost V 3 bases and J 5 bases, with 8 bases left between them. CDR3 length: 11 residues. Germline loops: CDR1 DFQATT, CDR2 SNEGSKA (reference sequence). CDR3 bases: TGCAGTGCTAGTTCAGTAAACGAGCAGTACCTC. Protein: CSASSVNEQYL.

On this clonotype itself: An end of the junction does not agree with germline; a read error may underlie this. The gene calls are TRBV12-3 or TRBV12-4 and TRBJ2-3, with 8 nucleotides matching TRBD1. This CDR3 is built from 16 residues. CDR3 nucleotide sequence: TGTGCCTGCAGTTTCTTTGGTCAGGGGGCCGGAGATACGCAGTATTTT. It specifies CACSFFGQGAGDTQYF.

The genes are TRBV11-2 and TRBJ2-2, with TRBD2 as a possible D gene (5 bases). Trimming took off 5 bases at V and 6 bases at J, with 19 bases between the two ends. The CDR3 covers 16 residues. Per germline, CDR1 SGHAT and CDR2 FQNNGV. The CDR3 region has the DNA TGTGCCAGCAGCAGTAGTAGTCGAGGGATCGCCGGGGAGCTGTTTTTT. Translating gives CASSSSSRGIAGELFF. The full variable domain, completed using reference TRBV11-2 and TRBJ2-2, is EAGVAQSPRYKIIEKRQSVAFWCNPISGHATLYWYQQILGQGPKLLIQFQNNGVVDDSQLPKDRFSAERLKGVDSTLKIQPAKLEDSAVYLCASSSSSRGIAGELFFGEGSRLTVL.

A word on this clonotype: A much larger clonotype is one base distant, so this may be a read error. Here the CDR3 reads CPSSLSGRSITDTQYF. For the CDR3, the DNA is TGTCCCAGCAGTTTATCAGGGAGGTCGATAACAGATACGCAGTATTTT. The rearrangement links TRBV12-3 or TRBV12-4 to TRBJ2-3, with D perhaps TRBD2 (6 bases). CDR3 length equals 16 residues.

CDR3 in amino acids: CASGGSSRSDQFF. In DNA form, the CDR3 reads TGTGCCAGCGGCGGGAGCTCGCGTTCTGACCAGTTCTTC. The chain links TRBV4-2 to TRBJ2-1; TRBD2 agrees at 7 bases. Germline V gene data show CDR1 as LGHNA and CDR2 as YNFKEQ. V gave up 8 bases and J gave up 13 bases; unmatched junction bases: 14. The CDR3 is made up of 13 amino acids.

A word on this clonotype: A junction end diverges from the germline sequence, so it may reflect a read error. The V gene is TRBV29-1, the J gene TRBJ1-4; D uncertain. This CDR3 spans 11 amino acids. Per the germline V gene, CDR1 is SQVTM and CDR2 is ANQGSEA. This CDR3 reads CSVEETGSPFF. CDR3 nucleotides: TGCAGCGTGGAAGAGACTGGGTCACCGTTTTTT. The entire variable domain, with the rest obtained from reference TRBV29-1 and TRBJ1-4, is as follows: SAVISQKPSRDICQRGTSLTIQCQVDSQVTMMFWYRQQPGQSLTLIATANQGSEATYESGFVIDKFPISRPNLTFSTLTVSNMSPEDSSIYLCSVEETGSPFFGSGTQLSVL.

In regard to this clonotype: A single base separates this from a much larger clone, so it may be a read error. The V call is TRBV29-1, the J call TRBJ1-1; tentatively, D is TRBD1 (6 bases). Germline CDR1 and CDR2: SQVTM and ANQGSEA. CDR3 length: 13 amino acids. The V and J ends lost 1 base and 6 bases respectively, with 12 bases between them. The CDR3 nucleotides are TGCAGCGTTGAAGTAGGACAGTCCCCTGAAGCTTTCTTT. It encodes CSVEVGQSPEAFF.